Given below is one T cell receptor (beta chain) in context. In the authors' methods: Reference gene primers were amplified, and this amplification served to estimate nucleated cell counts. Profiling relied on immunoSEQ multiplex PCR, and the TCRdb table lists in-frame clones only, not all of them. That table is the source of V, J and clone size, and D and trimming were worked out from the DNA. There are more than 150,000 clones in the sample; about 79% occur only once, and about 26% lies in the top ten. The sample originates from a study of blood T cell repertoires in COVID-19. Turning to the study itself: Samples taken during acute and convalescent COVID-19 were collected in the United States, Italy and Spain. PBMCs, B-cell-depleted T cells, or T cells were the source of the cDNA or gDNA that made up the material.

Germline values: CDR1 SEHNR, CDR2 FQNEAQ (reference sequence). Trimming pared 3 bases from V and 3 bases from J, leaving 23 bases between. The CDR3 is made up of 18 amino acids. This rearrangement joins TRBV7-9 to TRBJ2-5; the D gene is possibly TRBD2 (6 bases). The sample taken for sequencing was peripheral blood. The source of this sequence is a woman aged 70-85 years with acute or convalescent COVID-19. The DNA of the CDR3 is TGTGCCAGCAGCTTCGGGGGTCGAAAAATAGATGAAAAAGAGACCCAGTACTTC. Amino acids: CASSFGGRKIDEKETQYF.